The 21 T cell receptor beta chains reported below all come from one sample, sequenced in a study of blood T cells in healthy people across ages. A J-beta primer mix and a sample-barcoded 5' primer were used in a second PCR of roughly 7 to 12 cycles. TCRdb passed the 5' RACE reads through MiXCR, listing each CDR3 protein once. The sample contains over 600,000 distinct CDR3 sequences, 46% of which appear only once. The specimen sequenced was blood. All receptors come from a man at least 80 years old in good health.

This clonotype was detected ten times or more. The gene calls are TRBV12-3 or TRBV12-4 and TRBJ2-5; 10 bases are shared with TRBD1. The length of the CDR3 is 16 residues. V gave up 3 bases and J gave up 4 bases; unmatched junction bases: 8. DNA for the CDR3: TGTGCCAGCAGTTTTTGGGGGACAGGGGAAATAGAGACCCAGTACTTC. Its translation is CASSFWGTGEIETQYF.

The chain has TRBV4-1 and TRBJ1-1; TRBD1 is a possible D gene (5 bases). The CDR3 loop spans 14 amino acids. Looked up from germline, CDR1 is MGHRA and CDR2 is YSYEKL. The V and J ends lost 8 bases and 1 base respectively, with 14 bases between them. The CDR3 sequence is CASAYGTGNTEAFF. CDR3 coding DNA: TGCGCCAGCGCCTACGGGACGGGGAACACTGAAGCTTTCTTT.

Of note for this clonotype: At one end, the junction sequence differs from germline, possibly due to a read error. This chain uses TRBV12-3 or TRBV12-4 with TRBJ2-2, with a tentative D call TRBD2 (6 bases). The CDR3 totals 14 residues. CDR3 residues: CASSFGGNAGELFF. In DNA form, the CDR3 reads TGTGCCAGCAGTTTCGGAGGGAACGCCGGGGAGCTGTTTTTT.

This rearrangement joins TRBV5-1 to TRBJ2-7; possible D gene TRBD1, 6 bases. The V gene lost 1 base and the J gene lost 2 bases, with 16 bases spanning the gap. There are 16 residues in the CDR3. Germline assignment: CDR1 SGHRS and CDR2 YFSETQ. This chain's CDR3 is CASSLSRGRGTYEQYF. CDR3 sequence (DNA): TGCGCCAGCAGCTTGTCAAGGGGAAGGGGGACCTACGAGCAGTACTTC.

This clonotype was counted only a few times. This could be a read error, since a much larger clone is one nucleotide away. This chain connects TRBV12-3 or TRBV12-4 to TRBJ2-3; D uncertain. V gave up 6 bases and J gave up 2 bases, with 6 bases separating them. The CDR3 sequence is 12 residues long. The DNA for the CDR3 is TGTGCCAGCAGATCGAACACAGATACGCAGTATTTT. Its protein is CASRSNTDTQYF.

This chain uses TRBV7-2 with TRBJ2-4; 8 bases line up with TRBD2. CDR3 size: 16 residues. Per germline, CDR1 SGHTA and CDR2 FQGNSA. V lost 1 base to trimming and J lost 0 bases; unmatched junction nucleotides: 2. CDR3 in DNA: TGTGCCAGCAGCTTAGATCTAGCGGGAGCCAAAAACATTCAGTACTTC. As protein: CASSLDLAGAKNIQYF. Based on the CDR3 plus reference TRBV7-2 and TRBJ2-4, the full variable domain is GAGVSQSPSNKVTEKGKDVELRCDPISGHTALYWYRQSLGQGLEFLIYFQGNSAPDKSGLPSDRFSAERTGGSVSTLTIQRTQQEDSAVYLCASSLDLAGAKNIQYFGAGTRLSVL.

This clonotype was observed a few times. The J gene is TRBJ2-2, the V gene TRBV7-2; D gene uncertain. CDR1 is SGHTA, CDR2 FQGNSA, per germline. The CDR3 sequence is 14 residues long. V shed 5 bases and J shed 4 bases, with 11 bases lying between them. In DNA form, the CDR3 reads TGTGCCAGCAGCCCCGCTTATGCCACCGGGGAGCTGTTTTTT. Protein product: CASSPAYATGELFF. Combining the CDR3 with reference TRBV7-2 and TRBJ2-2 gives the whole variable domain GAGVSQSPSNKVTEKGKDVELRCDPISGHTALYWYRQSLGQGLEFLIYFQGNSAPDKSGLPSDRFSAERTGGSVSTLTIQRTQQEDSAVYLCASSPAYATGELFFGEGSRLTVL.

This clonotype came up a few times. The chain has TRBV2 and TRBJ1-2, with 7 bases that match TRBD1. There are 13 residues in the CDR3. J gave up 5 bases and V 5 bases, and 5 bases lay outside the gene matches. The germline CDR1 and CDR2 sequences are SNHLY and FYNNEI. CDR3 DNA sequence: TGTGCCAGCAGTCGGACAGGACTATATGGCTACACCTTC. Its protein is CASSRTGLYGYTF. Filled out from reference TRBV2 and TRBJ1-2, the complete variable domain reads EPEVTQTPSHQVTQMGQEVILRCVPISNHLYFYWYRQILGQKVEFLVSFYNNEISEKSEIFDDQFSVERPDGSNFTLKIRSTKLEDSAMYFCASSRTGLYGYTFGSGTRLTVV.

This chain links TRBV9 with TRBJ2-2, with D maybe TRBD2 (6 bases). Germline V CDR1 and CDR2: SGDLS, YYNGEE. V was cut by 6 bases and J by 1 base, with 10 bases left in between. The CDR3 is 14 residues long. The CDR3 nucleotides are TGTGCCAGCACCGGGAGAAGGAACACCGGGGAGCTGTTTTTT. This encodes CASTGRRNTGELFF.

This chain uses TRBV29-1 with TRBJ2-1; D possibly matches TRBD1 or TRBD2 (5 bases each). The DNA matches TRBJ2-7 better at its end, which makes the J call doubtful. CDR1 SQVTM and CDR2 ANQGSEA come from the germline V gene. CDR3 length: 17 residues. The CDR3 spells CSVERSLGDLHHNEQYF. DNA of the CDR3: TGCAGCGTTGAAAGAAGCCTGGGGGACCTACACCACAATGAGCAGTACTTC.

The rearrangement links TRBV7-9 to TRBJ2-3; TRBD2 agrees at 7 bases. The CDR3 runs 12 residues. V shed 6 bases, J shed 9 bases, and the junction held 6 bases outside the gene matches. Germline CDR1 reads SEHNR; CDR2 reads FQNEAQ (reference sequence). In DNA, the CDR3 is TGTGCCAGCAGTCTAGCGGAGTTAACGCAGTATTTT. This encodes CASSLAELTQYF. Supplemented by reference TRBV7-9 and TRBJ2-3, the full variable domain reads DTGVSQNPRHKITKRGQNVTFRCDPISEHNRLYWYRQTLGQGPEFLTYFQNEAQLEKSRLLSDRFSAERPKGSFSTLEIQRTEQGDSAMYLCASSLAELTQYFGPGTRLTVL.

The chain couples TRBV27 to TRBJ2-1; the D is unclear. The ends were cut back, 0 bases at V and 5 bases at J, with 11 bases in the middle. Germline values: CDR1 MNHEY, CDR2 SMNVEV (reference sequence). This CDR3 spans 15 amino acids. The CDR3 DNA reads as TGTGCCAGCAGTTTATCATTGACACTCAACAATGAGCAGTTCTTC. Translating gives CASSLSLTLNNEQFF.

The table lists this clonotype with a few counts. The chain combines TRBV24-1 with TRBJ2-1; TRBD2 agrees at 12 bases. The closer fit of TRBJ2-7 to the DNA end suggests the J call may be wrong. The CDR3 runs 16 residues. Germline CDR1 reads KGHDR; CDR2 reads SFDVKD. The CDR3: CATSEASGRAYNEQYF. Written as DNA, the CDR3 is TGTGCCACCAGTGAAGCTAGCGGGAGGGCCTACAATGAGCAGTACTTC.

The chain has TRBV4-1 and TRBJ2-1, with unresolved D. This CDR3 has 14 amino acids. Germline CDR1 MGHRA, CDR2 YSYEKL. Trimming removed 1 base from V and 5 bases from J, with 9 bases in between. Here the CDR3 DNA reads TGCGCCAGCAGCCAAGTATACGAGCACAATGAGCAGTTCTTC. Translating it yields CASSQVYEHNEQFF.

The chain has TRBV5-1 and TRBJ2-1; 7 bases fit TRBD1. Germline V gene sequence: CDR1 SGHRS, CDR2 YFSETQ. V lost 0 bases to trimming and J lost 10 bases; unmatched junction nucleotides: 10. This CDR3 spans 15 amino acids. CDR3 amino acids: CASSLVGDSFREQFF. The CDR3 DNA sequence: TGCGCCAGCAGCTTGGTAGGGGACAGCTTTAGGGAGCAGTTCTTC.

The gene calls are TRBV3-1 and TRBJ1-5; D uncertain. V lost 1 base, J lost 0 bases, and 7 bases lay in between. The CDR3 is 15 amino acids. The germline V gene has CDR1 LGHDT and CDR2 YNNKEL (reference sequence). This CDR3 is CASSQGPYSNQPQHF. The CDR3 DNA reads TGTGCCAGCAGCCAAGGGCCGTATAGCAATCAGCCCCAGCATTTT. The entire variable domain, with the rest obtained from reference TRBV3-1 and TRBJ1-5, is as follows: DTAVSQTPKYLVTQMGNDKSIKCEQNLGHDTMYWYKQDSKKFLKIMFSYNNKELIINETVPNRFSPKSPDKAHLNLHINSLELGDSAVYFCASSQGPYSNQPQHFGDGTRLSIL.

The J gene is TRBJ2-1, the V gene TRBV4-2, with 10 bases identical to TRBD2. The CDR3 contains 19 residues. Unmatched junction bases numbered 15, after V lost 3 bases and J lost 4 bases. CDR1 and CDR2 (germline): LGHNA, YNFKEQ. The CDR3 DNA sequence: TGTGCCAGCAGCCATACTTCTAGCGGGAGCTGGTCGAAATACAATGAGCAGTTCTTC. This sequence encodes CASSHTSSGSWSKYNEQFF.

This rearrangement joins TRBV27 to TRBJ2-7; maybe TRBD1 (5 bases). Trimming left V 0 bases short and J 6 bases short, with 9 bases between. The CDR3 runs 13 residues. Germline V gene lookup returns CDR1 MNHEY and CDR2 SMNVEV (reference sequence). Here the CDR3 reads CASSLSRVREQYF. CDR3 coding DNA: TGTGCCAGCAGTTTATCCAGGGTCCGCGAGCAGTACTTC.

This clonotype was observed a few times. V usage is TRBV6-6 and J usage is TRBJ2-7; D not certain. The CDR3 loop spans 16 amino acids. Per the germline V gene, CDR1 is MNHNY and CDR2 is SVGAGI (reference sequence). Trimming pared 0 bases from V and 2 bases from J, leaving 14 bases between. This chain's CDR3 is CASSYSISGFPYEQYF. DNA for the CDR3: TGTGCCAGCAGTTACTCGATTAGTGGGTTTCCCTACGAGCAGTACTTC.

This chain joins TRBV13 and TRBJ2-1; 16 bases align to TRBD2. The CDR3 consists of 20 residues. Germline-derived CDR1 and CDR2 are PRHDT and FYEKMQ (reference sequence). Trimming cost V 0 bases and J 8 bases; bases outside gene matches: 13. The CDR3 region is CASSLGLGTSGRAGRHEQFF. DNA of the CDR3: TGTGCCAGCAGCTTAGGCCTCGGGACTAGCGGGAGGGCCGGCCGCCATGAGCAGTTCTTC.

V is TRBV9 and J is TRBJ2-1, with TRBD1 as a possible D gene (5 bases). Trimming shortened V by 0 bases and J by 8 bases, and 12 bases separated the two germline ends. CDR1 is SGDLS and CDR2 is YYNGEE in the germline V gene. This CDR3 is 14 amino acids long. The CDR3: CASSVVPLRDEQFF. CDR3 nucleotide sequence: TGTGCCAGCAGCGTAGTACCCCTCAGGGATGAGCAGTTCTTC.